The clone carrying this T cell receptor (beta chain) was counted only a few times. The library targeted TCRbeta and was prepared with unique molecular identifiers. From the PCR reads, TCRdb called clonotypes with MiXCR, one entry per CDR3 protein. The data show roughly 420,000 distinct CDR3 sequences, around 15% seen once. Germline-derived CDR1 and CDR2 are SEHNR and FQNEAQ (reference sequence). The CDR3 covers 15 residues. Trimming removed 7 bases at V and 1 base at J, with 11 bases between. The sample comes from a study of T-cell reconstitution after alpha-beta-depleted transplantation in children. The V call is TRBV7-9, the J call TRBJ1-6; D is undetermined. This TCR was recovered from a boy younger than two who had a stem cell transplant for Wiskott-Aldrich syndrome, so the T cells may come from the graft donor. The sample in question was PBMCs, mostly from graft donor cells, obtained 360 days after TCRalphabeta/CD19-depleted stem cell transplant. CDR3 sequence: CASTSAGSYNSPLHF. CDR3 coding DNA: TGTGCCAGCACCTCGGCGGGTTCCTATAATTCACCCCTCCACTTT.